Listed below are T cell receptor beta chains from one sample, sequenced in a study of T cell repertoires in cytomegalovirus infection. TCRdb re-called the reads through MiXCR, storing one row per CDR3 protein. The sample yields some 300,000 distinct CDR3 sequences, 17% seen once. Material for sequencing was PBMCs. The receptor source for this set is a human donor in good health (CMV status not recorded). Some clones in this sample may be carry-over from other donors' samples. CDR3s include the opening cysteine and the closing phenylalanine or tryptophan. The order of the fields is J gene, V gene, clone size, D gene, CDR3 protein, CDR3 DNA. The D gene is left open where the match is weak. Size values are once, few and many counts, or a class for expanded clones, and some rows have none.

>TRBJ2-2|TRBV9|few|NA
CASRSGGTNTGELFF
TGTGCCAGCAGATCGGGCGGTACGAACACTGGGGAGCTGTTTTTT
>TRBJ2-1|TRBV7-2|many|NA
CASSLRGSSYNEQFF
TGTGCCAGCAGCCTGAGGGGGAGCTCCTACAATGAGCAGTTCTTC
>TRBJ2-2|TRBV2|NA|NA
CASSVALNTGELFF
TGTGCCAGCAGTGTGGCGTTGAACACCGGGGAGCTGTTTTTT
>TRBJ1-6|TRBV28|NA|NA
CASSLGLGVQTPLHF
TGTGCCAGCAGCCTGGGCCTGGGGGTTCAGACACCCCTCCACTTT
>TRBJ2-3|TRBV5-4|NA|NA
CASSQEQRATDTQYF
TGTGCCAGCAGCCAGGAACAGCGGGCCACAGATACGCAGTATTTT
>TRBJ1-5|TRBV6-8|NA|TRBD1
CASSRRTGGYQPQHF
TGTGCCAGTAGCCGCCGGACAGGGGGATATCAGCCCCAGCATTTT
>TRBJ2-5|TRBV29-1|NA|NA
CSVVTREETQYF
TGCAGCGTTGTGACAAGGGAAGAGACCCAGTACTTC
>TRBJ2-5|TRBV9|NA|TRBD2
CASSVALAESQETQYF
TGTGCCAGCAGCGTAGCCCTAGCGGAGTCCCAAGAGACCCAGTACTTC
>TRBJ1-2|TRBV19|many|NA
CASSMTAHYGYTF
TGTGCCAGTAGTATGACCGCGCACTATGGCTACACCTTC
>TRBJ2-7|TRBV20-1|NA|NA
CSARLGGSSYEQYF
TGCAGTGCACGACTGGGGGGAAGCTCCTACGAGCAGTACTTC
>TRBJ2-2|TRBV7-2|few|TRBD1
CASSQGTGFFLAGELFF
TGTGCCAGCAGCCAGGGGACAGGGTTTTTTTTAGCCGGGGAGCTGTTTTTT
>TRBJ2-3|TRBV2|NA|NA
CASMGGSTDTQYF
TGTGCCAGCATGGGGGGTTCGACAGATACGCAGTATTTT
>TRBJ1-5|TRBV10-3|many|NA
CAISDSGASNQPQHF
TGTGCCATCAGTGATTCAGGGGCTTCCAATCAGCCCCAGCATTTT
>TRBJ2-7|TRBV28|NA|NA
CASTAGGLAGYEQYF
TGTGCCAGCACCGCCGGTGGCCTGGCCGGGTACGAGCAGTACTTC
>TRBJ1-2|TRBV6-2/TRBV6-3|NA|NA
CASSSVGHTGYTF
TGTGCCAGCAGTTCCGTGGGACATACAGGCTACACCTTC
>TRBJ2-2|TRBV6-4|few|TRBD2
CASSRSGTNTGELFF
TGTGCCAGCAGTCGTAGCGGGACAAACACCGGGGAGCTGTTTTTT
>TRBJ2-2|TRBV7-9|many|NA
CASSLVVTGQPNTGELFF
TGTGCCAGCAGCTTAGTTGTGACAGGCCAGCCGAACACCGGGGAGCTGTTTTTT
>TRBJ1-1|TRBV12-3/TRBV12-4|many|NA
CASSFQGGNTEAFF
TGTGCCAGCAGTTTTCAGGGAGGGAACACTGAAGCTTTCTTT
>TRBJ2-7|TRBV6-1|many|NA
CASSITGPSSYEQYF
TGTGCCAGCAGTATAACGGGACCGAGTTCCTACGAGCAGTACTTC